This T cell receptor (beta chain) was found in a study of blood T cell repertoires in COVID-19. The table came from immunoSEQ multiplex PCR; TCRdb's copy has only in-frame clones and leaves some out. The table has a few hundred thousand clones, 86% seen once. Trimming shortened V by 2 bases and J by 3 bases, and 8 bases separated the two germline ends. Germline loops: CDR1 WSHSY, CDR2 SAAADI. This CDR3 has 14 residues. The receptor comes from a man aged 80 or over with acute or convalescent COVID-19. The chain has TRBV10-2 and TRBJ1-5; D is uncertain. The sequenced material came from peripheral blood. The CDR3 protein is CASSEGLLNQPQHF. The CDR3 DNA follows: TGCGCCAGCAGTGAGGGGCTACTCAATCAGCCCCAGCATTTT.